This T cell receptor beta chain was documented in a study of blood T cell repertoires in COVID-19. For the study at large: Collection of acute and convalescent COVID-19 samples took place in the United States, Italy and Spain. Nucleic acid was either cDNA or gDNA, and it came from T cells, B-cell-depleted T cells, or PBMCs.

Under the authors' procedure: Estimates of nucleated cell counts were drawn from the amplification of reference gene primers. The table came from immunoSEQ multiplex PCR; TCRdb's copy has only in-frame clones and leaves some out. V, J and clone size are those of that table, while D and trimming were read from the DNA. The sample lists roughly 210,000 clones, about 87% seen once, with over 1.5% in the top ten. J was trimmed by 0 bases and V by 0 bases; bases with no gene match: 5. The CDR3 is 17 amino acids. From germline, CDR1 is LGHNA and CDR2 YSLEER. The chain links TRBV4-3 to TRBJ1-3; 7 nucleotides agree with TRBD1. The material sequenced was peripheral blood. This sequence was found in a man between 65 and 85 years old with acute or convalescent COVID-19. CDR3 nucleotide sequence: TGCGCCAGCAGCCAAGATATAGGGGGCTTCTCTGGAAACACCATATATTTT. Translation: CASSQDIGGFSGNTIYF.